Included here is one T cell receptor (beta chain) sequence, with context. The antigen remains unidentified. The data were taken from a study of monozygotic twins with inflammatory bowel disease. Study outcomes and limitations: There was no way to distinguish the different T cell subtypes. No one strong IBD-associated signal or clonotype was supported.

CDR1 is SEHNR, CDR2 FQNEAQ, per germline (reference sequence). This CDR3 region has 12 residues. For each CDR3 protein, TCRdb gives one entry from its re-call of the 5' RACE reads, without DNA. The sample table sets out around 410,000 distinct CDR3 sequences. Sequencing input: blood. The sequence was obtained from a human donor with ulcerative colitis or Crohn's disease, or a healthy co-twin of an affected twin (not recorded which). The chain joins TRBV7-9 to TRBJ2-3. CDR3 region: CASSLPADTQYF.